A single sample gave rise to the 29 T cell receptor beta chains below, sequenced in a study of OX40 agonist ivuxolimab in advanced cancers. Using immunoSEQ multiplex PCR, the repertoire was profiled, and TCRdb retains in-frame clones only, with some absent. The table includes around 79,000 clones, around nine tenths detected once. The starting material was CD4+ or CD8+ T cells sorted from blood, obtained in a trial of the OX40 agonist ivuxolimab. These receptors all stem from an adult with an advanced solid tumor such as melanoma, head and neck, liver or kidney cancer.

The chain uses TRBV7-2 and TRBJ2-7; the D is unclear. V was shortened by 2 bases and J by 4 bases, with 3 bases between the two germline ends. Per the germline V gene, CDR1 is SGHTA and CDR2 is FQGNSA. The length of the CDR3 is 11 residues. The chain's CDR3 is CASSLQYEQYF. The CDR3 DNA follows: TGTGCCAGCAGCTTACAGTACGAGCAGTACTTC.

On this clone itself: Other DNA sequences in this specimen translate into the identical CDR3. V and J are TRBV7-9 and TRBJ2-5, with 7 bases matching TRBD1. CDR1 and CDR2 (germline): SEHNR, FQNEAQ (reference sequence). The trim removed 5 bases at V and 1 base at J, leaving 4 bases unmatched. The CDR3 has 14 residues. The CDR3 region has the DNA TGTGCCAGCAGCCTGGGGACAGCCCAAGAGACCCAGTACTTC. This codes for CASSLGTAQETQYF.

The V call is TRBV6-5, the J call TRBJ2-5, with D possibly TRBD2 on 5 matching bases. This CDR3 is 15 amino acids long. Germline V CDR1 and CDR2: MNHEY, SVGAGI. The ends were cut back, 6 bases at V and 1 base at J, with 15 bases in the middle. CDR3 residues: CASRPTGNPQETQYF. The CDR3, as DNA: TGTGCCAGCAGGCCAACCGGGAACCCCCAAGAGACCCAGTACTTC.

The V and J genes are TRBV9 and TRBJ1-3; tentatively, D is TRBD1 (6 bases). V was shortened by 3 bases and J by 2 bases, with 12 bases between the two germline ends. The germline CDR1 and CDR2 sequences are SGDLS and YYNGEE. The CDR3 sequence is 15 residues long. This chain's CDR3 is CASSAGHGAGNTIYF. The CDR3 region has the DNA TGTGCCAGCAGCGCGGGACACGGGGCTGGAAACACCATATATTTT. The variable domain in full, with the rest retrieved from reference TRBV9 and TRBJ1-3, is DSGVTQTPKHLITATGQRVTLRCSPRSGDLSVYWYQQSLDQGLQFLIQYYNGEERAKGNILERFSAQQFPDLHSELNLSSLELGDSALYFCASSAGHGAGNTIYFGEGSWLTVV.

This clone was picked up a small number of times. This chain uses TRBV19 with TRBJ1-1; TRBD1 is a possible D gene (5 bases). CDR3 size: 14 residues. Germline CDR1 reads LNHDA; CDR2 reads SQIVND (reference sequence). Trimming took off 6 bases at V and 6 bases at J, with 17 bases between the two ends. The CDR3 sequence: CASRNVGGLAEAFF. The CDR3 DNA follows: TGTGCCAGTAGAAACGTTGGGGGTTTGGCTGAAGCTTTCTTT. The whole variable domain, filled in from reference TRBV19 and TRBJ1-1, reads DGGITQSPKYLFRKEGQNVTLSCEQNLNHDAMYWYRQDPGQGLRLIYYSQIVNDFQKGDIAEGYSVSREKKESFPLTVTSAQKNPTAFYLCASRNVGGLAEAFFGQGTRLTVV.

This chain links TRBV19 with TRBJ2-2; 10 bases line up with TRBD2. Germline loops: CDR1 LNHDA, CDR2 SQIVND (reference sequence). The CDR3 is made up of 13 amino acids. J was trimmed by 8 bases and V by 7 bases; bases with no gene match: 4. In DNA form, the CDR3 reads TGTGCCAGTACCCGGACTAGCGGAGGGGAGCTGTTTTTT. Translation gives CASTRTSGGELFF.

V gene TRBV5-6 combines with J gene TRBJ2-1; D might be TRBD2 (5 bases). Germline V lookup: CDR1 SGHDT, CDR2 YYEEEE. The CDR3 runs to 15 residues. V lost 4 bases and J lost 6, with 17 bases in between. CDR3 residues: CASSRRASTLNEQFF. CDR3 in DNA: TGTGCCAGCAGCCGGCGGGCCTCGACCCTCAATGAGCAGTTCTTC.

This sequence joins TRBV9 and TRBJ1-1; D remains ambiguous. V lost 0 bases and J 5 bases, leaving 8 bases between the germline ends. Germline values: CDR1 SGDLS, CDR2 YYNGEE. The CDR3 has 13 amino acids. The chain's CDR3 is CASSVEVVTEAFF. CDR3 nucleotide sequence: TGTGCCAGCAGCGTAGAGGTGGTGACTGAAGCTTTCTTT.

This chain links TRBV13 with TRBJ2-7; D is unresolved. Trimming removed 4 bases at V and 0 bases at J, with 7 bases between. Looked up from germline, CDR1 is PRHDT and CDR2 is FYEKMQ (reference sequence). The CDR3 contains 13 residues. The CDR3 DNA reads TGTGCCAGCAGCTCCGGACGCTCCTACGAGCAGTACTTC. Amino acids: CASSSGRSYEQYF.

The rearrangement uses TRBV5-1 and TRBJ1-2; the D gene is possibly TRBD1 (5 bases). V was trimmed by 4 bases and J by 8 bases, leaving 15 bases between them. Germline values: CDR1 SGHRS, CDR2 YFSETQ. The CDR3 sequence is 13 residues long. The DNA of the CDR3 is TGCGCCAGCAGCCTAGGGACGGCGAAAGGCTACACCTTC. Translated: CASSLGTAKGYTF.

Here the CDR3 reads CASSPGVRGNQPQHF. Here the CDR3 DNA reads TGTGCCAGCAGCCCGGGTGTCAGAGGCAATCAGCCCCAGCATTTT. The rearrangement links TRBV7-2 to TRBJ1-5, with D unclear. Per germline, CDR1 SGHTA and CDR2 FQGNSA. Trimming shortened V by 5 bases and J by 2 bases, and 13 bases separated the two germline ends. There are 15 residues in the CDR3.

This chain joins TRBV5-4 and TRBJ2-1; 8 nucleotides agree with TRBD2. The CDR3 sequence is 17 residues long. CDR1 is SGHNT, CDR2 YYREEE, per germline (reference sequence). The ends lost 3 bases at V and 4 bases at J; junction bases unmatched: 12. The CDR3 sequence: CASSSPSTGGSYNEQFF. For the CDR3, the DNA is TGTGCCAGCAGCTCACCCAGTACGGGAGGGTCGTACAATGAGCAGTTCTTC.

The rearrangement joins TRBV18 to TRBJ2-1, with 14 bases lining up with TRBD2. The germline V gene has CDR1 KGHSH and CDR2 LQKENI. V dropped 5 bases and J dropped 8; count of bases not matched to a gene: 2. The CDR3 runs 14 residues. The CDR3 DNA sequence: TGTGCCAGCTCAACGACTAGCGGGAGGGATGAGCAGTTCTTC. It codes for CASSTTSGRDEQFF. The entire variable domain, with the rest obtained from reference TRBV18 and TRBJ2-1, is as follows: NAGVMQNPRHLVRRRGQEARLRCSPMKGHSHVYWYRQLPEEGLKFMVYLQKENIIDESGMPKERFSAEFPKEGPSILRIQQVVRGDSAAYFCASSTTSGRDEQFFGPGTRLTVL.

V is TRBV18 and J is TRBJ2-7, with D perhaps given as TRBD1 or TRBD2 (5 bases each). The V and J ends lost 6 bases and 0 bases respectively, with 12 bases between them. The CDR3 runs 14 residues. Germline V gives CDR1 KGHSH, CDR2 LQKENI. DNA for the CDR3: TGTGCCAGCTCTCGGGACCGTTCCTCCTACGAGCAGTACTTC. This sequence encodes CASSRDRSSYEQYF.

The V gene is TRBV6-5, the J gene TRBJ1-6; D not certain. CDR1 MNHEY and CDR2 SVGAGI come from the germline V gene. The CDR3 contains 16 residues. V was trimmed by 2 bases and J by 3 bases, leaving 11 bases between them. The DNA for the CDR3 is TGTGCCAGCAGTTACGAAGGCAGGATCTATAATTCACCCCTCCACTTT. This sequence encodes CASSYEGRIYNSPLHF.

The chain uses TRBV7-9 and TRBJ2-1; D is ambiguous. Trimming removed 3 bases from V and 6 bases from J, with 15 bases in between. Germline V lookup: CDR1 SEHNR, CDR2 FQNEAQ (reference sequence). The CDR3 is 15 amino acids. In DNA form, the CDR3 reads TGTGCCAGCAGCTTTAAGGACCCAGCGAGCAATGAGCAGTTCTTC. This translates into CASSFKDPASNEQFF.

CDR3 bases: TGCGCCAGCAGCCGTTCCGGGACTAGCGGGGCCTCTAGCACAGATACGCAGTATTTT. Translated: CASSRSGTSGASSTDTQYF. The rearrangement links TRBV5-1 to TRBJ2-3; 13 nucleotides align to TRBD2. In germline, CDR1 is SGHRS, CDR2 YFSETQ. J gave up 0 bases and V 4 bases, and 11 bases lay outside the gene matches. CDR3 length equals 19 residues.

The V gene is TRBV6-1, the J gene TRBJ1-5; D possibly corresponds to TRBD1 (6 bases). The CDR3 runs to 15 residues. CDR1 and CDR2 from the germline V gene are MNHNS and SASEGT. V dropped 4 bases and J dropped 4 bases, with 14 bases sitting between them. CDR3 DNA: TGTGCCAGCAGTGTGAGGGGGGTTGGGAATCAGCCCCAGCATTTT. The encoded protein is CASSVRGVGNQPQHF.

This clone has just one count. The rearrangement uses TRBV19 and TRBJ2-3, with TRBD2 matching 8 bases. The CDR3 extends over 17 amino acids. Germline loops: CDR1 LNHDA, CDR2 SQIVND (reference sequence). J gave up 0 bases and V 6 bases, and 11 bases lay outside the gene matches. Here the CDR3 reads CASREARGGLSTDTQYF. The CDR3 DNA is TGTGCCAGTAGGGAGGCCCGCGGGGGGCTGAGCACAGATACGCAGTATTTT.

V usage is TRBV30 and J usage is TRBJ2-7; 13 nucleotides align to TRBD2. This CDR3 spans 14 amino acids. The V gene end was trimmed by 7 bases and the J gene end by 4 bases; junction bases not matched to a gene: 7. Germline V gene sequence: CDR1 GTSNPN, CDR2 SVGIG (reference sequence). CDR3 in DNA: TGTGCCTTTAAGCCGACTAGCGGGGGGTACGAGCAGTACTTC. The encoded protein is CAFKPTSGGYEQYF.

The CDR3 bases are TGTGCCAGCATCTCCGTTGGGGGACAGTACTACGAGCAGTACTTC. Protein sequence: CASISVGGQYYEQYF. The chain has TRBV6-5 and TRBJ2-7; the match to TRBD1 covers 7 bases. CDR3 length equals 15 residues. J lost 3 bases, V lost 7 bases, and 12 bases had no gene match. The germline gives CDR1 MNHEY, CDR2 SVGAGI.

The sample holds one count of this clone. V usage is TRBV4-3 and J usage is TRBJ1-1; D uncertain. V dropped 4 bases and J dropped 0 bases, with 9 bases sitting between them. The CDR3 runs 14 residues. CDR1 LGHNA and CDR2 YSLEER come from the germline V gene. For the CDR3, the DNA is TGCGCCAGCAGCCCGGATGGGGTGAACACTGAAGCTTTCTTT. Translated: CASSPDGVNTEAFF.

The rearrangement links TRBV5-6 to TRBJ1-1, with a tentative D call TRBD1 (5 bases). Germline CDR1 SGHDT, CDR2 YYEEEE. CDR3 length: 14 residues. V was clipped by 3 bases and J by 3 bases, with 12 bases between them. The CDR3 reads CASSYQGFYTEAFF. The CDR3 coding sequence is TGTGCCAGCAGCTACCAGGGATTTTACACTGAAGCTTTCTTT. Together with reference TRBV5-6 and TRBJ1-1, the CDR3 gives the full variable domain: DAGVTQSPTHLIKTRGQQVTLRCSPKSGHDTVSWYQQALGQGPQFIFQYYEEEERQRGNFPDRFSGHQFPNYSSELNVNALLLGDSALYLCASSYQGFYTEAFFGQGTRLTVV.

The CDR3 sequence: CASMPTVGEGSEQFF. The CDR3 nucleotides are TGTGCCAGCATGCCGACTGTGGGGGAGGGTAGTGAGCAGTTCTTC. The genes are TRBV9 and TRBJ2-1; TRBD2 aligns across 7 bases. Trimming cost V 6 bases and J 9 bases; bases outside gene matches: 15. Per the germline V gene, CDR1 is SGDLS and CDR2 is YYNGEE. This CDR3 is 15 amino acids long.

CDR3 protein: CASSHRQGGGGELFF. The CDR3 DNA sequence: TGTGCCAGCAGCCACCGACAGGGGGGAGGCGGGGAGCTGTTTTTT. V usage is TRBV6-5 and J usage is TRBJ2-2; 9 bases fit TRBD1. CDR1 MNHEY and CDR2 SVGAGI come from the germline V gene. This CDR3 comprises 15 residues. With 6 bases clipped from V and 7 bases from J, the junction kept 9 bases outside the gene matches.

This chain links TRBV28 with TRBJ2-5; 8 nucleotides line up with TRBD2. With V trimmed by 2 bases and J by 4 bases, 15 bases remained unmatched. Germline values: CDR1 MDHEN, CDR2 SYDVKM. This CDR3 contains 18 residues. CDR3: CASSLVFMSGRIGETQYF. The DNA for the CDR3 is TGTGCCAGCAGTTTAGTTTTTATGAGCGGGAGAATCGGAGAGACCCAGTACTTC.

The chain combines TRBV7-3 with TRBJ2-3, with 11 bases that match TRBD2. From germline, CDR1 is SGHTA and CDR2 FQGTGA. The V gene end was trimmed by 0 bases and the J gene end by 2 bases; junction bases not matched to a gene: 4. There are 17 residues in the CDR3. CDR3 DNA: TGTGCCAGCAGCTTAACGGGGACTAGCGGATTCACAGATACGCAGTATTTT. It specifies CASSLTGTSGFTDTQYF.

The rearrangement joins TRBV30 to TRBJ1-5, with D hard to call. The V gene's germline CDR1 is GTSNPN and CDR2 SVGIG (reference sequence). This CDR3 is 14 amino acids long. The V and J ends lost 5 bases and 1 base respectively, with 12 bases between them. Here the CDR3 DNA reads TGTGCCTGGGCCTACATCGGAAGCAATCAGCCCCAGCATTTT. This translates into CAWAYIGSNQPQHF.

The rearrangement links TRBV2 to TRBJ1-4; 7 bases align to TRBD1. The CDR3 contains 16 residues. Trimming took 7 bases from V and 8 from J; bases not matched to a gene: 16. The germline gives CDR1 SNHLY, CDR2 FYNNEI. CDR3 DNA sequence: TGTGCCAGCACCAAAGGCAGGGGGGGGACGAGCGAAAAACTGTTTTTT. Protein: CASTKGRGGTSEKLFF.